This entry lists 24 T cell receptor beta chains sequenced from one sample in a study of blood T cell repertoires in COVID-19. Clones were sequenced by immunoSEQ multiplex PCR, and TCRdb holds only the in-frame ones, with some missing. Of roughly 100,000 clones listed, roughly 79% were seen once; the top ten hold 8.5% to 9.5%. Sequences were obtained from peripheral blood. All receptors derive from a woman in her 70s with acute or convalescent COVID-19.

The rearrangement uses TRBV30 and TRBJ1-5; perhaps TRBD1 as D (6 bases). This CDR3 has 15 residues. V lost 3 bases, J lost 6 bases, and 18 bases lay in between. The germline V gene encodes CDR1 GTSNPN and CDR2 SVGIG (reference sequence). The CDR3 reads CAWSPGGRGTQPQHF. The CDR3 nucleotides read TGTGCCTGGAGCCCCGGGGGGAGGGGGACTCAGCCCCAGCATTTT.

This clone was recorded a few times. The chain uses TRBV6-2 or TRBV6-3 and TRBJ2-7, with TRBD2 matching over 7 bases. This CDR3 has 16 amino acids. V dropped 6 bases and J dropped 0; count of bases not matched to a gene: 11. Germline V gene lookup returns CDR1 MNHEY and CDR2 SVGEGT. In DNA form, the CDR3 reads TGTGCCAGCAGCCGACGAGTGGGAGGGAGCTCCTACGAGCAGTACTTC. Its protein is CASSRRVGGSSYEQYF.

This clone was observed a handful of times. The chain links TRBV6-1 to TRBJ1-5, with D unresolved. The length of the CDR3 is 16 residues. The V gene's germline CDR1 is MNHNS and CDR2 SASEGT. Deletions cut 2 bases from V and 1 base from J, with 12 bases between. CDR3 DNA sequence: TGTGCCAGCAGTGAACTCGTAAGCGGGAGCAATCAGCCCCAGCATTTT. Amino acids: CASSELVSGSNQPQHF.

The gene calls are TRBV4-1 and TRBJ1-5; D unclear. CDR3 length: 14 amino acids. From germline, CDR1 is MGHRA and CDR2 YSYEKL. V was cut by 1 base and J by 7 bases, with 11 bases left in between. CDR3 sequence: CASSQVRGSQPQHF. As DNA, the CDR3 is TGCGCCAGCAGCCAAGTGCGGGGTAGCCAGCCCCAGCATTTT.

The chain has TRBV7-2 and TRBJ2-5; 16 bases map to TRBD2. The V gene end was trimmed by 5 bases and the J gene end by 13 bases; junction bases not matched to a gene: 13. CDR3 length: 16 amino acids. Per germline, CDR1 SGHTA and CDR2 FQGNSA. This CDR3 reads CASSPPGLAGGASTYF. The DNA of the CDR3 is TGTGCCAGCAGCCCTCCGGGACTAGCGGGAGGGGCCTCCACGTACTTC.

The CDR3 is CASSPGEEKQFF. CDR3 sequence (DNA): TGTGCCAGCAGCCCGGGGGAAGAGAAGCAGTTCTTC. The chain carries TRBV7-3 and TRBJ2-1; perhaps TRBD2 as D (6 bases). Trimming cost V 5 bases and J 11 bases, with 13 bases left between them. Germline V gene lookup returns CDR1 SGHTA and CDR2 FQGTGA. This CDR3 has 12 amino acids. The whole variable domain, remainder taken from reference TRBV7-3 and TRBJ2-1, is GAGVSQTPSNKVTEKGKYVELRCDPISGHTALYWYRQSLGQGPEFLIYFQGTGAADDSGLPNDRFFAVRPEGSVSTLKIQRTERGDSAVYLCASSPGEEKQFFGPGTRLTVL.

This sequence joins TRBV7-9 and TRBJ2-2; maybe TRBD1 (5 bases). The V gene's germline CDR1 is SEHNR and CDR2 FQNEAQ (reference sequence). The CDR3 is 14 residues long. Trimming removed 5 bases at V and 3 bases at J, with 10 bases between. This chain's CDR3 is CASSPDRHTGELFF. DNA for the CDR3: TGTGCCAGCAGCCCTGACAGACACACCGGGGAGCTGTTTTTT.

The chain carries TRBV13 and TRBJ1-1; D unclear. CDR3 length equals 13 residues. V was pared by 3 bases and J by 6 bases, with 11 bases between. Germline values: CDR1 PRHDT, CDR2 FYEKMQ (reference sequence). DNA of the CDR3: TGTGCCAGCAGCTTGGCGGGTAAGGCTGAAGCTTTCTTT. Translating it yields CASSLAGKAEAFF. Supplemented by reference TRBV13 and TRBJ1-1, the full variable domain reads AAGVIQSPRHLIKEKRETATLKCYPIPRHDTVYWYQQGPGQDPQFLISFYEKMQSDKGSIPDRFSAQQFSDYHSELNMSSLELGDSALYFCASSLAGKAEAFFGQGTRLTVV.

This CDR3 reads CASSLAQTGRGQETQYF. In nucleotides, the CDR3 is TGTGCCAGCAGCTTAGCACAGACAGGCCGGGGCCAAGAGACCCAGTACTTC. V gene TRBV7-2 combines with J gene TRBJ2-5; a possible D gene is TRBD1 (6 bases). Trimming cost V 0 bases and J 1 base, with 15 bases left between them. The CDR3 covers 17 residues. CDR1 is SGHTA and CDR2 is FQGNSA in the germline V gene.

The chain combines TRBV5-1 with TRBJ1-3; D call uncertain. The V and J ends lost 0 bases and 2 bases respectively, with 6 bases between them. This CDR3 is built from 14 residues. Germline CDR1 SGHRS, CDR2 YFSETQ. The CDR3 coding sequence is TGCGCCAGCAGCTTGGGGGCTACTGGAAACACCATATATTTT. Translation: CASSLGATGNTIYF.

CDR3 protein: CASSLAQGVNEQFF. The CDR3 coding sequence is TGTGCCAGCAGCTTGGCACAGGGAGTCAATGAGCAGTTCTTC. The genes are TRBV5-6 and TRBJ2-1; perhaps TRBD1 as D (6 bases). Trimming removed 0 bases at V and 6 bases at J, with 10 bases between. Germline V gene sequence: CDR1 SGHDT, CDR2 YYEEEE. The CDR3 is made up of 14 amino acids.

The chain uses TRBV4-3 and TRBJ2-5, with D unresolved. Trimming removed 1 base from V and 3 bases from J, with 9 bases in between. CDR1 is LGHNA, CDR2 YSLEER, per germline. The CDR3 has 14 amino acids. DNA for the CDR3: TGCGCCAGCAGCCAAGCCCTAGGAGAAGAGACCCAGTACTTC. Amino acid sequence: CASSQALGEETQYF.

In this sample, this clone turned up once. The V call is TRBV13, the J call TRBJ2-3; perhaps TRBD1 as D (6 bases). V lost 0 bases and J 1 base, leaving 17 bases between the germline ends. The CDR3 spans 18 residues. Germline lookup yields CDR1 PRHDT and CDR2 FYEKMQ (reference sequence). CDR3 in DNA: TGTGCCAGCAGCTTAGGGGGACACACCCCGAGAGGCACAGATACGCAGTATTTT. It codes for CASSLGGHTPRGTDTQYF.

J is TRBJ2-5 and V is TRBV7-2; TRBD2 matches 9 bases. This CDR3 comprises 15 residues. CDR1 SGHTA and CDR2 FQGNSA come from the germline V gene. V trimming: 1 base; J trimming: 3 bases; junction bases outside the gene matches: 3. The CDR3 bases are TGTGCCAGCAGCTTAGGGCTAGCGGGGAAAGAGACCCAGTACTTC. Amino acids: CASSLGLAGKETQYF.

The rearrangement joins TRBV6-5 to TRBJ2-7, with D possibly matching TRBD1 (5 bases). The V gene's germline CDR1 is MNHEY and CDR2 SVGAGI. V gave up 0 bases and J gave up 3 bases, with 12 bases separating them. CDR3 length: 15 amino acids. The CDR3 nucleotides are TGTGCCAGCAGTTACTCGACGCAGGGCGGCTACGAGCAGTACTTC. It codes for CASSYSTQGGYEQYF.

The rearrangement links TRBV30 to TRBJ2-7; 10 bases align to TRBD1. With 6 bases clipped from V and 7 bases from J, the junction kept 15 bases outside the gene matches. The CDR3 loop spans 15 amino acids. Germline V gene sequence: CDR1 GTSNPN, CDR2 SVGIG (reference sequence). The CDR3 loop reads CACSLKTGGGREQYF. The DNA for the CDR3 is TGTGCCTGTTCCTTAAAGACAGGGGGCGGAAGGGAGCAGTACTTC.

The chain carries TRBV19 and TRBJ1-1, with D perhaps TRBD1 (6 bases). Germline V gene lookup returns CDR1 LNHDA and CDR2 SQIVND (reference sequence). The CDR3 extends over 12 amino acids. Trimming shortened V by 3 bases and J by 8 bases, and 10 bases separated the two germline ends. The CDR3 spells CASSMTGREAFF. DNA for the CDR3: TGTGCCAGTAGTATGACAGGACGAGAAGCTTTCTTT.

The sample holds a few counts of this clone. The chain recombines TRBV7-8 with TRBJ1-2, with 9 bases fitting TRBD1. CDR1 SGHVS and CDR2 FQNEAQ come from the germline V gene. J gave up 4 bases and V 1 base, and 4 bases lay outside the gene matches. There are 15 residues in the CDR3. The CDR3 DNA reads as TGTGCCAGCAGCTTAGGGCGGGACAGGGTCTATGGCTACACCTTC. This translates into CASSLGRDRVYGYTF.

The sample holds one count of this clone. The rearrangement links TRBV10-3 to TRBJ2-7, with D possibly matching TRBD1 (6 bases). CDR1 is ENHRY and CDR2 is SYGVKD in the germline V gene. The CDR3 sequence is 11 residues long. V was cut by 11 bases and J by 6 bases, with 14 bases left in between. This CDR3 is CAFGTIGEQYF. The DNA for the CDR3 is TGTGCCTTCGGGACAATCGGCGAGCAGTACTTC.

This clone has just one count. This rearrangement joins TRBV11-3 to TRBJ2-5, with D tentatively TRBD1 (6 bases). This CDR3 is 14 amino acids long. CDR1 and CDR2 (germline): SGHNT, YENEEA. V was cut by 5 bases and J by 5 bases, with 15 bases left in between. This CDR3 is CASSPGPQGETQYF. The CDR3 nucleotides read TGTGCCAGCAGCCCCGGACCCCAGGGGGAGACCCAGTACTTC.

The V call is TRBV5-1, the J call TRBJ2-7, with D possibly TRBD1 on 6 matching bases. The CDR3 runs 15 residues. V lost 4 bases and J lost 7, with 21 bases in between. Germline loops: CDR1 SGHRS, CDR2 YFSETQ. This chain's CDR3 is CASSLQQGKTGEQYF. CDR3 nucleotides: TGCGCCAGCAGCCTTCAACAGGGTAAGACGGGAGAGCAGTACTTC.

The V and J genes are TRBV28 and TRBJ1-5, with D uncertain. Germline V gives CDR1 MDHEN, CDR2 SYDVKM. The V end was cut by 1 base, the J end by 3 bases, with 16 bases between. There are 17 residues in the CDR3. The CDR3 region has the DNA TGTGCCAGCAGTTTATCGGTCCTTAAGAAACTCAATCAGCCCCAGCATTTT. It specifies CASSLSVLKKLNQPQHF. Using reference TRBV28 and TRBJ1-5 for the parts outside the CDR3, the full variable domain is DVKVTQSSRYLVKRTGEKVFLECVQDMDHENMFWYRQDPGLGLRLIYFSYDVKMKEKGDIPEGYSVSREKKERFSLILESASTNQTSMYLCASSLSVLKKLNQPQHFGDGTRLSIL.

This clone occurred a few times. One end of the junction does not line up with germline, which may come from a read error. This rearrangement joins TRBV13 to TRBJ1-1; D is perhaps TRBD1 (5 bases). From germline, CDR1 is PRHDT and CDR2 FYEKMQ (reference sequence). The CDR3 is made up of 12 amino acids. CDR3 loop: CASSLEQGETFF. In nucleotides, the CDR3 is TGTGCCAGCAGCTTAGAGCAGGGTGAAACTTTCTTT.

This clone appeared once. The chain couples TRBV20-1 to TRBJ2-7, with 9 bases that match TRBD2. J was trimmed by 5 bases and V by 3 bases; bases with no gene match: 5. Per the germline V gene, CDR1 is DFQATT and CDR2 is SNEGSKA (reference sequence). This CDR3 has 13 amino acids. Here the CDR3 reads CSASRLAGNEQYF. The DNA for the CDR3 is TGCAGTGCTAGTCGGCTAGCGGGAAACGAGCAGTACTTC.